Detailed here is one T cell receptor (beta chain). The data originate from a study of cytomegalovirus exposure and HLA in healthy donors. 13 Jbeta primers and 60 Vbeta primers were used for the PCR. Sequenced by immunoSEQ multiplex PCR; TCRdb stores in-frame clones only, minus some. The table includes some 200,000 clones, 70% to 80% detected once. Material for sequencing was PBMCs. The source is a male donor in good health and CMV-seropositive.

As DNA, the CDR3 is TGTGCCAGCAGCTTTCTGGACAGGGAAGTCGATGGCTACACCTTC. Translated, it gives CASSFLDREVDGYTF. The V gene is TRBV2, the J gene TRBJ1-2; 8 bases map to TRBD1. J was trimmed by 6 bases and V by 6 bases; bases with no gene match: 12. The germline gives CDR1 SNHLY, CDR2 FYNNEI. This CDR3 is 15 amino acids long.